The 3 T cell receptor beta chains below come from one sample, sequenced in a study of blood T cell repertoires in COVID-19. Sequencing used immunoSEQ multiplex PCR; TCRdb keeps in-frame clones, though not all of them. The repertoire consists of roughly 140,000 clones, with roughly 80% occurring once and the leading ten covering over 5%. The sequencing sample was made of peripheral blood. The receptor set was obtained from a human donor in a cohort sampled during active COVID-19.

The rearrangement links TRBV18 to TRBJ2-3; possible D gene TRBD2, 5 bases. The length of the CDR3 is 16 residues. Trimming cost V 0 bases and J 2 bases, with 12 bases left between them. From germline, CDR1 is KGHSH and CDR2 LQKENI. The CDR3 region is CASSPPRVLLTDTQYF. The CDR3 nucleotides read TGTGCCAGCTCACCACCGAGGGTGCTCCTCACAGATACGCAGTATTTT.

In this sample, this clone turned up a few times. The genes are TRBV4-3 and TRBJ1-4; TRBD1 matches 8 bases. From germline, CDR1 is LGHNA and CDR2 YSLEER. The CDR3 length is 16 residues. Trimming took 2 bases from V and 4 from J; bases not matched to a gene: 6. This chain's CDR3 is CASSQRQGRNNEKLFF. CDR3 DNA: TGCGCCAGCAGCCAAAGACAGGGGAGAAATAATGAAAAACTGTTTTTT.

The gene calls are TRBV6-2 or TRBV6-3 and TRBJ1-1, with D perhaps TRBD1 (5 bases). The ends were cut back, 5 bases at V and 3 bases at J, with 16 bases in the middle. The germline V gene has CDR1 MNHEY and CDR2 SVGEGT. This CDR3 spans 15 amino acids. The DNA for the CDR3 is TGTGCCAGCAGTCCAGCCGGGACTCGGGACACTGAAGCTTTCTTT. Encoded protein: CASSPAGTRDTEAFF.